This T cell receptor (beta chain) originates from a study of T cell clonotyping in hematopoietic cell transplantation. The repertoire was sequenced with immunoSEQ multiplex PCR; TCRdb's copy has only in-frame clones and lacks some. The sample yields a few thousand clones, roughly 88% seen once. The CDR3 runs to 14 residues. Trimming took 1 base from V and 2 from J, leaving 6 bases between them. Germline CDR1 and CDR2: MDHEN and SYDVKM. This TCR was recovered from a male patient in his sixties or seventies who had an allogeneic stem cell transplant from an unrelated donor, so T cells may come from the graft donor. Some clones in this sample may be carry-over from other donors' samples. The sample consisted of peripheral blood mononuclear cells, taken 180 days after allogeneic stem cell transplant. V usage is TRBV28 and J usage is TRBJ1-3; D gene unclear. The CDR3 DNA is TGTGCCAGCAGTTTATTGGGAACTGGAAACACCATATATTTT. Translating gives CASSLLGTGNTIYF. The full variable domain, in which reference TRBV28 and TRBJ1-3 provide the parts outside the CDR3, is DVKVTQSSRYLVKRTGEKVFLECVQDMDHENMFWYRQDPGLGLRLIYFSYDVKMKEKGDIPEGYSVSREKKERFSLILESASTNQTSMYLCASSLLGTGNTIYFGEGSWLTVV.